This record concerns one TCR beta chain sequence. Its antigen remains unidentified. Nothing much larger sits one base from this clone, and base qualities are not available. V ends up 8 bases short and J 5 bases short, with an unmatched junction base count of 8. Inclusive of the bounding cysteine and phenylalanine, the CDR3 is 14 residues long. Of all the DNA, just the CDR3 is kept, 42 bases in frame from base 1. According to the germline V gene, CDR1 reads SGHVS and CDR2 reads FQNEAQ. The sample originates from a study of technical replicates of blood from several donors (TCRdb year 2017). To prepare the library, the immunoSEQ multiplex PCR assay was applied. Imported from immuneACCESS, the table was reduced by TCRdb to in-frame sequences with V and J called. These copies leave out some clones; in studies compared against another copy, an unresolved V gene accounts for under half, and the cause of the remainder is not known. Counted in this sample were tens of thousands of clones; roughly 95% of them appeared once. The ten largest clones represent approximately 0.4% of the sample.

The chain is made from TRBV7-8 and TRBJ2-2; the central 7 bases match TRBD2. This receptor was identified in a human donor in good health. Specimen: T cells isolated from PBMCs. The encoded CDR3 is CASVLAGVTGELFF. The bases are TGTGCCAGCGTCCTGGCGGGAGTAACCGGGGAGCTGTTTTTT.